Listed here are 16 T cell receptor beta chains from one sample, sequenced in a study of blood T cell repertoires in COVID-19. TCRdb keeps only in-frame clones here, not all; method: immunoSEQ multiplex PCR. In the table there are approximately 340,000 clones, around four fifths of which are singletons. The sample taken for sequencing was peripheral blood. The receptors shown here come from a man aged 25 to 40 with active or convalescent COVID-19.

The rearrangement uses TRBV7-8 and TRBJ1-2; tentative D call: TRBD1 (5 bases). Germline CDR1 SGHVS, CDR2 FQNEAQ. Trimming removed 1 base at V and 5 bases at J, with 17 bases between. The length of the CDR3 is 16 residues. The CDR3 nucleotides are TGTGCCAGCAGCTTAGTCGGGGGGGAATGGTCATATGGCTACACCTTC. This encodes CASSLVGGEWSYGYTF.

The chain is built from TRBV28 and TRBJ2-7, with D perhaps TRBD2 (6 bases). The CDR3 is 15 amino acids. V was pared by 2 bases and J by 5 bases, with 16 bases between. Germline assignment: CDR1 MDHEN and CDR2 SYDVKM. The CDR3 is CASSLRGRSFDEQYF. The CDR3 DNA sequence: TGTGCCAGCAGTTTACGTGGGAGGAGTTTCGACGAGCAGTACTTC.

The rearrangement links TRBV19 to TRBJ2-7, with a weak D call TRBD1 (6 bases). V lost 4 bases and J 2 bases, leaving 15 bases between the germline ends. Germline-derived CDR1 and CDR2 are LNHDA and SQIVND (reference sequence). The CDR3 runs to 15 residues. In DNA form, the CDR3 reads TGTGCCAGTAGTACTCGGCAGGGGACGCCCTACGAGCAGTACTTC. This translates into CASSTRQGTPYEQYF.

The chain links TRBV11-1 to TRBJ2-7, with 8 bases lining up with TRBD2. Trimming cost V 5 bases and J 3 bases; bases outside gene matches: 12. The CDR3 is 16 amino acids. CDR1 and CDR2 (germline): SGHAT, FQDESV (reference sequence). The CDR3 is CASSRGGWRGIYEQYF. CDR3 nucleotide sequence: TGTGCCAGCAGCCGCGGGGGGTGGCGGGGGATCTACGAGCAGTACTTC.

CDR3 residues: CAIRASDTDTQYF. The CDR3 coding sequence is TGTGCCATCAGGGCTAGCGACACAGATACGCAGTATTTT. The rearrangement joins TRBV10-3 to TRBJ2-3, with a possible D match to TRBD2 (6 bases). The CDR3 has 13 amino acids. The V gene's germline CDR1 is ENHRY and CDR2 SYGVKD. V was pared by 6 bases and J by 2 bases, with 9 bases between.

The chain recombines TRBV27 with TRBJ1-4; possible D gene TRBD1, 5 bases. The V gene's germline CDR1 is MNHEY and CDR2 SMNVEV (reference sequence). The ends were cut back, 5 bases at V and 7 bases at J, with 17 bases in the middle. The CDR3 is 15 residues long. CDR3 sequence (DNA): TGTGCCAGCAGTGGCGTAGGGCAGGGTAGTGAAAAACTGTTTTTT. Protein: CASSGVGQGSEKLFF.

The chain carries TRBV7-9 and TRBJ2-1; a possible D gene is TRBD2 (5 bases). The CDR3 loop spans 12 amino acids. Germline lookup yields CDR1 SEHNR and CDR2 FQNEAQ (reference sequence). Deletions cut 4 bases from V and 15 bases from J, with 16 bases between. The CDR3 DNA follows: TGTGCCAGCAGCTCTTCGGACTGGCGGCGGTTCTTC. This codes for CASSSSDWRRFF.

The chain employs TRBV27 and TRBJ2-7; 7 bases map to TRBD2. The CDR3 has 14 amino acids. With 7 bases clipped from V and 1 base from J, the junction kept 7 bases outside the gene matches. The V gene's germline CDR1 is MNHEY and CDR2 SMNVEV (reference sequence). This CDR3 reads CASKVREGSYEQYF. The DNA for the CDR3 is TGTGCCAGCAAGGTTAGGGAGGGGTCCTACGAGCAGTACTTC.

The chain links TRBV7-9 to TRBJ2-1, with 8 bases aligning to TRBD2. This CDR3 comprises 15 residues. Germline trimming cut 3 bases from V and 5 bases from J; bases unmatched to any gene: 6. CDR1 and CDR2 (germline): SEHNR, FQNEAQ (reference sequence). The CDR3 protein is CASSLRRGAHNEQFF. DNA of the CDR3: TGTGCCAGCAGCTTGAGGCGGGGGGCCCACAATGAGCAGTTCTTC.

The rearrangement uses TRBV19 and TRBJ1-4; TRBD1 matches 9 bases. This CDR3 has 13 residues. Losses at the gene ends were 10 bases for V and 6 bases for J; bases not matched to a gene: 6. Germline assignment: CDR1 LNHDA and CDR2 SQIVND (reference sequence). DNA for the CDR3: TGTGCCACCTCACAGGGGGCTTATGAAAAACTGTTTTTT. This encodes CATSQGAYEKLFF.

The rearrangement joins TRBV7-3 to TRBJ1-2; a weak D match, TRBD1 (6 bases). The CDR3 consists of 13 residues. Trimming removed 5 bases from V and 2 bases from J, with 9 bases in between. Germline V gives CDR1 SGHTA, CDR2 FQGTGA. The DNA of the CDR3 is TGTGCCAGCAGCCCCCAGGGGAACTATGGCTACACCTTC. Translating gives CASSPQGNYGYTF.

The chain uses TRBV9 and TRBJ2-3; D ambiguous. The germline V gene encodes CDR1 SGDLS and CDR2 YYNGEE. The CDR3 has 13 amino acids. V lost 0 bases and J 6 bases, leaving 8 bases between the germline ends. As DNA, the CDR3 is TGTGCCAGCAGCGTAGGTCTTTTCGATACGCAGTATTTT. Translation gives CASSVGLFDTQYF.

This rearrangement joins TRBV5-8 to TRBJ2-5; D remains ambiguous. This CDR3 spans 12 amino acids. V shed 2 bases and J shed 5 bases, with 7 bases lying between them. Germline V gene data show CDR1 as SGHTS and CDR2 as YDEGEE. In DNA, the CDR3 is TGTGCCAGCAGCTTCCGTCTTGAGACCCAGTACTTC. Protein: CASSFRLETQYF.

The rearrangement links TRBV5-6 to TRBJ1-1; D is perhaps TRBD1 (6 bases). Germline CDR1 and CDR2: SGHDT and YYEEEE. The ends were cut back, 3 bases at V and 0 bases at J, with 12 bases in the middle. The CDR3 length is 15 residues. This chain's CDR3 is CASSSRGFLNTEAFF. For the CDR3, the DNA is TGTGCCAGCAGCTCAAGGGGGTTTTTGAACACTGAAGCTTTCTTT.

This chain links TRBV7-9 with TRBJ1-2; D uncertain. CDR3 length: 15 amino acids. V gave up 2 bases and J gave up 2 bases, with 12 bases separating them. Germline V lookup: CDR1 SEHNR, CDR2 FQNEAQ (reference sequence). CDR3 loop: CASSLPANSNYGYTF. DNA for the CDR3: TGTGCCAGCAGCTTACCAGCGAACTCAAACTATGGCTACACCTTC.

The chain couples TRBV7-3 to TRBJ2-1; TRBD2 matches at 9 bases. V lost 1 base, J lost 5 bases, and 9 bases stayed unmatched. This CDR3 has 17 residues. CDR1 SGHTA and CDR2 FQGTGA come from the germline V gene. The CDR3 protein is CASSLRPGTSPNNEQFF. CDR3 coding DNA: TGTGCCAGCAGCTTAAGGCCCGGGACTAGCCCTAACAATGAGCAGTTCTTC.